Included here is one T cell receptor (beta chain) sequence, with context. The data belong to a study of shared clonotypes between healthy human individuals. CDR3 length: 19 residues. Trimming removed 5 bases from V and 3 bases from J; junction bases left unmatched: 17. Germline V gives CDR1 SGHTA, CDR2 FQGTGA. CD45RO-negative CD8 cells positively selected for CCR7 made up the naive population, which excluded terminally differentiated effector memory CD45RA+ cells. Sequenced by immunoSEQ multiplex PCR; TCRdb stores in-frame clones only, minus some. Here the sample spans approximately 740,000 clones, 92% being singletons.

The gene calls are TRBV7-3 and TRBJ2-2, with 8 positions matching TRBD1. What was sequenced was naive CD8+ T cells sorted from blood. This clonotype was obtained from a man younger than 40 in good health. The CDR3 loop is CASSHSPTGDPPYTGELFF. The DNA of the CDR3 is TGTGCCAGCAGCCATTCCCCGACAGGGGACCCTCCTTACACCGGGGAGCTGTTTTTT.